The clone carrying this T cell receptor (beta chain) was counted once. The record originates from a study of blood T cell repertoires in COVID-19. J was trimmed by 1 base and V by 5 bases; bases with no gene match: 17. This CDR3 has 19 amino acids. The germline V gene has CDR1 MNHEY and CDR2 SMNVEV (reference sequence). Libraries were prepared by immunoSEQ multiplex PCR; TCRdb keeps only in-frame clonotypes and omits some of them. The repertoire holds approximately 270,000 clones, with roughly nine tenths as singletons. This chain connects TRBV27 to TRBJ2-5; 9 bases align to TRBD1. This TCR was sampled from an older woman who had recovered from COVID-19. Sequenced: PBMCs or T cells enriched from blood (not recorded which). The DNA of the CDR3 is TGTGCCAGCAGTGTAATCACAGGGGGCGAGTGGAGGCTCCAAGAGACCCAGTACTTC. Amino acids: CASSVITGGEWRLQETQYF.